These 28 T cell receptor beta chains came from one sample sequenced in a study of T cell responses to AZD1222 COVID-19 vaccine (dated by TCRdb to about 2021). Explained via the paper, the time point label denotes: baseline before first vaccination. Libraries were constructed by the immunoSEQ multiplex PCR assay. TCRdb took over this immuneACCESS table, retaining in-frame rearrangements with V and J assigned. Such tables are incomplete; in checked studies, under half of the missing clones stem from an unresolved V gene, and the remainder is unexplained. Within this sample are approximately 170,000 clones, with about nine tenths of them counted one time only. The ten largest account for more than 1.5% of the sample. The specimen was peripheral blood, collected on day 0 of AZD1222 vaccination. The receptors come from an adult in good health.

The gene calls are TRBV7-3 and TRBJ2-1, with TRBD2 matching over 12 bases. J was trimmed by 6 bases and V by 5 bases; bases with no gene match: 5. The length of the CDR3 is 15 residues. CDR1 and CDR2 from the germline V gene are SGHTA and FQGTGA. CDR3 residues: CASSATSGRFNEQFF. The CDR3, as DNA: TGTGCCAGCAGCGCGACTAGCGGGAGATTCAATGAGCAGTTCTTC.

The rearrangement joins TRBV6-5 to TRBJ1-5; D call uncertain. CDR3 length equals 14 residues. Germline CDR1 reads MNHEY; CDR2 reads SVGAGI. Trimming shortened V by 0 bases and J by 6 bases, and 9 bases separated the two germline ends. CDR3 sequence reads: CASSYSGGSQPQHF. The CDR3 coding sequence is TGTGCCAGCAGTTACTCGGGAGGGTCTCAGCCCCAGCATTTT.

The chain combines TRBV7-2 with TRBJ1-6, with D possibly TRBD1 on 5 matching bases. V was shortened by 1 base and J by 8 bases, with 9 bases between the two germline ends. The CDR3 is 14 residues long. CDR1 SGHTA and CDR2 FQGNSA come from the germline V gene. The CDR3, as DNA: TGTGCCAGCAGCTTAGGGGGACCCGATTCACCCCTCCACTTT. Its translation: CASSLGGPDSPLHF.

The J gene is TRBJ2-3, the V gene TRBV19; TRBD1 agrees at 8 bases. Per germline, CDR1 LNHDA and CDR2 SQIVND (reference sequence). V gave up 3 bases and J gave up 3 bases; unmatched junction bases: 8. There are 16 residues in the CDR3. The CDR3 reads CASSINRGSGTDTQYF. The DNA of the CDR3 is TGTGCCAGTAGTATTAACAGGGGGAGTGGGACAGATACGCAGTATTTT. Complete variable domain (other parts from reference TRBV19 and TRBJ2-3): DGGITQSPKYLFRKEGQNVTLSCEQNLNHDAMYWYRQDPGQGLRLIYYSQIVNDFQKGDIAEGYSVSREKKESFPLTVTSAQKNPTAFYLCASSINRGSGTDTQYFGPGTRLTVL.

This clone was counted only a few times. The chain has TRBV5-6 and TRBJ1-2; D gene unclear. Germline V gene data show CDR1 as SGHDT and CDR2 as YYEEEE. Trimming cost V 4 bases and J 6 bases, with 7 bases left between them. The CDR3 sequence is 11 residues long. In nucleotides, the CDR3 is TGTGCCAGCAGCGCCCTCAATGGCTACACCTTC. Amino acid sequence: CASSALNGYTF.

The gene calls are TRBV7-2 and TRBJ2-7, with TRBD2 identical over 13 bases. Trimming cost V 2 bases and J 6 bases; bases outside gene matches: 10. The CDR3 extends over 17 amino acids. CDR1 SGHTA and CDR2 FQGNSA come from the germline V gene. The CDR3 nucleotides are TGTGCCAGCAGCTTATTTACTAGCGGGGGGGCCTCACGCGAGCAGTACTTC. Translation: CASSLFTSGGASREQYF.

V and J are TRBV18 and TRBJ2-3; D gene unclear. V was trimmed by 2 bases and J by 0 bases, leaving 9 bases between them. This CDR3 region has 15 residues. Per germline, CDR1 KGHSH and CDR2 LQKENI. This CDR3 reads CASSPSPRSTDTQYF. Written as DNA, the CDR3 is TGTGCCAGCTCACCATCACCCCGGAGCACAGATACGCAGTATTTT.

This sequence joins TRBV15 and TRBJ1-3, with 11 nucleotides matching TRBD1. Germline V CDR1 and CDR2: LNHNV, YYDKDF (reference sequence). CDR3 length: 17 amino acids. J lost 4 bases, V lost 2 bases, and 7 bases had no gene match. The CDR3 DNA sequence: TGTGCCACCAGCAGAACCGGACAGGGGGCGATCGGAAACACCATATATTTT. Amino acid sequence: CATSRTGQGAIGNTIYF.

The gene calls are TRBV19 and TRBJ2-1, with TRBD2 matching 10 bases. The CDR3 loop spans 16 amino acids. J gave up 4 bases and V 5 bases, and 8 bases lay outside the gene matches. The germline V gene has CDR1 LNHDA and CDR2 SQIVND (reference sequence). CDR3 nucleotides: TGTGCCAGTAGTCCCCTTAGCGGGGGGCCTTACAATGAGCAGTTCTTC. Amino acid sequence: CASSPLSGGPYNEQFF.

The chain uses TRBV5-1 and TRBJ2-3, with TRBD1 identical over 7 bases. With 4 bases clipped from V and 2 bases from J, the junction kept 4 bases outside the gene matches. Germline values: CDR1 SGHRS, CDR2 YFSETQ. CDR3 size: 14 residues. In nucleotides, the CDR3 is TGCGCCAGCAGCATGGGACAGTCCACAGATACGCAGTATTTT. It is translated as CASSMGQSTDTQYF. Filled out from reference TRBV5-1 and TRBJ2-3, the complete variable domain reads KAGVTQTPRYLIKTRGQQVTLSCSPISGHRSVSWYQQTPGQGLQFLFEYFSETQRNKGNFPGRFSGRQFSNSRSEMNVSTLELGDSALYLCASSMGQSTDTQYFGPGTRLTVL.

The chain joins TRBV27 to TRBJ1-1; perhaps TRBD1 as D (6 bases). The CDR3 consists of 14 residues. The germline V gene encodes CDR1 MNHEY and CDR2 SMNVEV (reference sequence). V lost 5 bases to trimming and J lost 6 bases, with 16 bases between them. The CDR3 is CASSGGQSWAEAFF. CDR3 DNA sequence: TGTGCCAGCAGTGGAGGACAGAGTTGGGCTGAAGCTTTCTTT.

The table lists this clone with a count of one. The V and J genes are TRBV4-1 and TRBJ1-2; D is ambiguous. This CDR3 has 13 amino acids. With 4 bases removed from V and 8 bases from J, the gap between germline ends came to 14 bases. Germline lookup yields CDR1 MGHRA and CDR2 YSYEKL. This chain's CDR3 is CASSPDGRWGYTF. CDR3 bases: TGCGCCAGCAGCCCCGATGGAAGGTGGGGCTACACCTTC.

The J gene is TRBJ1-3, the V gene TRBV3-1 (or the pseudogene TRBV3-2); TRBD1 matches 7 bases. The CDR3 is 15 residues long. Looked up from germline, CDR1 is LGHDT and CDR2 is YNNKEL (reference sequence). V shed 4 bases, J shed 2 bases, and the junction held 5 bases outside the gene matches. DNA of the CDR3: TGTGCCAGCAGCCCAGGGACAGCTGCTGGAAACACCATATATTTT. Its translation is CASSPGTAAGNTIYF.

A note on this clone: The junction shows a germline mismatch at one end, possibly a read error. The genes are TRBV27 and TRBJ2-1; 14 bases map to TRBD2. Looked up from germline, CDR1 is MNHEY and CDR2 is SMNVEV (reference sequence). The CDR3 covers 13 residues. The CDR3, as DNA: TGTGCCAGCAGTTCCTCCGGGACTAGCGGGAGTATCTTC. Protein product: CASSSSGTSGSIF.

This chain uses TRBV6-1 with TRBJ1-1; 7 bases map to TRBD1. Looked up from germline, CDR1 is MNHNS and CDR2 is SASEGT. Losses at the gene ends were 4 bases for V and 1 base for J; bases not matched to a gene: 9. This CDR3 comprises 16 residues. CDR3 nucleotides: TGTGCCAGCAGTGGCAGTAGAGACAGGGCGAACACTGAAGCTTTCTTT. Amino acids: CASSGSRDRANTEAFF.

The chain carries TRBV2 and TRBJ1-2, with D unresolved. Germline CDR1 and CDR2: SNHLY and FYNNEI. CDR3 length equals 14 residues. Between the trimmed V and J ends, which lost 3 bases and 4 bases, there was a span of 12 bases. This CDR3 reads CASSDARRGYGYTF. CDR3 nucleotide sequence: TGTGCCAGCAGTGATGCCCGGCGGGGCTATGGCTACACCTTC.

The chain links TRBV21-1 to TRBJ1-5. TRBV21-1 is deemed a pseudogene. The length of the CDR3 is 16 residues. The CDR3 spells CASSMLRGEGNQPQHF. The DNA for the CDR3 is TGTGCCAGCAGCATGTTACGGGGGGAGGGCAATCAGCCCCAGCATTTT.

In DNA form, the CDR3 reads TGCGCCAGCAGCTTGTATGGGGGAGGGCAGACAGATACGCAGTATTTT. It translates to CASSLYGGGQTDTQYF. This rearrangement joins TRBV5-1 to TRBJ2-3; 7 bases are shared with TRBD2. Unmatched junction bases numbered 8, after V lost 1 base and J lost 3 bases. CDR1 and CDR2 (germline): SGHRS, YFSETQ. The CDR3 sequence is 16 residues long.

The chain is built from TRBV7-8 and TRBJ2-7; TRBD2 aligns across 10 bases. Looked up from germline, CDR1 is SGHVS and CDR2 is FQNEAQ. J lost 7 bases, V lost 5 bases, and 11 bases had no gene match. The CDR3 contains 15 residues. CDR3: CASSPLLAGEGEQYF. The CDR3 DNA is TGTGCCAGCAGCCCCCTGCTAGCGGGAGAGGGGGAGCAGTACTTC.

This sequence joins TRBV6-5 and TRBJ1-2; 7 bases align to TRBD1. The length of the CDR3 is 15 residues. Germline CDR1 reads MNHEY; CDR2 reads SVGAGI. V lost 0 bases to trimming and J lost 2 bases; unmatched junction nucleotides: 3. The CDR3 nucleotides are TGTGCCAGCAGTTACTCGGGACAGCGGAACTATGGCTACACCTTC. It yields the protein CASSYSGQRNYGYTF.

The chain has TRBV2 and TRBJ2-7, with D tentatively TRBD1 or TRBD2 (5 bases each). V was pared by 8 bases and J by 3 bases, with 26 bases between. The CDR3 is 17 amino acids. CDR1 is SNHLY and CDR2 is FYNNEI in the germline V gene. CDR3 amino acids: CASRKSKGRELFYEQYF. In nucleotides, the CDR3 is TGTGCCAGCCGGAAATCAAAGGGCAGGGAGCTCTTCTACGAGCAGTACTTC.

The chain recombines TRBV7-6 with TRBJ2-2, with D unclear. This CDR3 has 15 amino acids. V shed 5 bases and J shed 5 bases, with 15 bases lying between them. Germline CDR1 is SGHVS and CDR2 is FNYEAQ. This CDR3 reads CASSPGYERTGELFF. CDR3 nucleotides: TGTGCCAGCAGCCCCGGCTACGAGCGAACCGGGGAGCTGTTTTTT. Full variable domain (rest looked up from reference TRBV7-6 and TRBJ2-2): GAGVSQSPRYKVTKRGQDVALRCDPISGHVSLYWYRQALGQGPEFLTYFNYEAQQDKSGLPNDRFSAERPEGSISTLTIQRTEQRDSAMYRCASSPGYERTGELFFGEGSRLTVL.

This chain links TRBV5-1 with TRBJ2-7, with 7 bases lining up with TRBD2. Germline V gives CDR1 SGHRS, CDR2 YFSETQ. J gave up 0 bases and V 3 bases, and 3 bases lay outside the gene matches. CDR3 length: 14 residues. The CDR3 DNA is TGCGCCAGCAGCTGGTCTAGCGGCTCCTACGAGCAGTACTTC. This sequence encodes CASSWSSGSYEQYF.

The gene calls are TRBV5-1 and TRBJ2-2, with 7 bases that match TRBD2. V trimming: 7 bases; J trimming: 4 bases; junction bases outside the gene matches: 13. CDR1 is SGHRS, CDR2 YFSETQ, per germline. The CDR3 extends over 16 amino acids. The CDR3 loop reads CASEVTAGASTGELFF. In DNA form, the CDR3 reads TGCGCCAGCGAAGTCACTGCGGGAGCGAGCACCGGGGAGCTGTTTTTT.

The chain joins TRBV18 to TRBJ1-3; 8 bases fit TRBD1. The length of the CDR3 is 17 residues. V shed 3 bases, J shed 0 bases, and the junction held 7 bases outside the gene matches. CDR1 KGHSH and CDR2 LQKENI come from the germline V gene. The CDR3 nucleotides are TGTGCCAGCTCACCTCCGCGGGACAGGTCCTCTGGAAACACCATATATTTT. Encoded protein: CASSPPRDRSSGNTIYF.

This clone was counted a single time. The rearrangement joins TRBV5-6 to TRBJ2-1; D is unclear. The CDR3 covers 14 residues. Germline CDR1 SGHDT, CDR2 YYEEEE. V dropped 1 base and J dropped 5 bases, with 10 bases sitting between them. Here the CDR3 reads CASSLRLFNNEQFF. The DNA of the CDR3 is TGTGCCAGCAGCTTGAGGCTCTTCAACAATGAGCAGTTCTTC. The entire variable domain, with the rest obtained from reference TRBV5-6 and TRBJ2-1, is as follows: DAGVTQSPTHLIKTRGQQVTLRCSPKSGHDTVSWYQQALGQGPQFIFQYYEEEERQRGNFPDRFSGHQFPNYSSELNVNALLLGDSALYLCASSLRLFNNEQFFGPGTRLTVL.

The V call is TRBV2, the J call TRBJ2-7; D unclear. Germline CDR1 SNHLY, CDR2 FYNNEI. V dropped 7 bases and J dropped 2 bases, with 6 bases sitting between them. This CDR3 comprises 11 residues. The CDR3 is CASIRAYEQYF. Written as DNA, the CDR3 is TGTGCCAGCATTCGGGCCTACGAGCAGTACTTC.

The chain carries TRBV9 and TRBJ2-5; possibly TRBD1 for D (7 bases). V was cut by 4 bases and J by 4 bases, with 17 bases left in between. The CDR3 contains 15 residues. Germline V lookup: CDR1 SGDLS, CDR2 YYNGEE. CDR3 bases: TGTGCCAGCAGCCCCCAAGGAGGGGGCGTAGAGACCCAGTACTTC. Translation gives CASSPQGGGVETQYF.